The source of this T cell receptor (beta chain) is a study of T cell repertoires in cytomegalovirus infection. Study summary: Matching HLA type and CMV infection were both indicated by public TCR beta signatures.

TCRdb itself ran the reads through MiXCR, one entry per CDR3 protein. The sample includes approximately 250,000 distinct CDR3 sequences, 10% to 15% of them seen just once. This CDR3 is built from 16 residues. Per germline, CDR1 ENHRY and CDR2 SYGVKD. Trimming removed 0 bases from V and 5 bases from J; junction bases left unmatched: 7. The study, taken as a whole, reports: Cumulative frequency of public TCR beta families picked out carriers of CMV plus the relevant HLA. The response measured ex vivo was dominated by TCR beta clonotypes (HLA-C-restricted and CMV-specific).

A word on this clonotype: Its antigen is not identified.

Sequencing input: PBMCs. This rearrangement joins TRBV10-3 to TRBJ1-5, with TRBD1 matching 7 bases. This receptor was taken from a human donor in good health (CMV status not recorded). Some clones in this sample may be carry-over from other donors' samples. CDR3 sequence (DNA): TGTGCCATCAGTGAGTCCGCCACAGGGGTGGATCAGCCCCAGCATTTT. It specifies CAISESATGVDQPQHF.